This TCR beta chain derives from a study of T cells expressing NK-cell markers (TCRdb year 2020). A note on the overall study: Roughly 8 donors provided sorted CD3+CD56+NKG2C+, CD3+CD56+NKG2C- and CD3+CD56-NKG2C+ T-cell subsets, whose TCR beta-chain repertoires were profiled. Of the eight sequenced donors, seven were found to be HCMV-seropositive and one was found to be HCMV-seronegative. The study sequenced eight donors, all healthy volunteers chosen at random: three men and five women. Illumina HiSeq 2000/2500, MiSeq or NextSeq was used to sequence libraries as 2 x 150 bp reads. Beyond this particular receptor, the publication reports: In six donors, the dominant CD3+CD56+NKG2C+ clonotypes ranked among the top 10 CD8+ clonotypes, making up roughly 1.0-7.0% of CD8+ T cells. Those dominant clonotypes were again the most abundant among CD3+CD56-NKG2C+ cells in a handful of donors, at roughly 28.3-65%. Whether the expanded NKG2C-expressing T cell clones were specific for HCMV antigens remained unclear.

The germline V gene (reference sequence) sets CDR1 to SEHNR and CDR2 to FQNEAQ. The CDR3 spans 17 residues, from the cysteine through the phenylalanine. The protein alone is recorded here. Turning to this clonotype: No cognate antigen has been identified for it.

HCMV serostatus was determined by detecting HCMV-specific IgG in serum with a commercial ELISA kit. Peripheral blood mononuclear cells were isolated from blood by Ficoll density gradient centrifugation. TCRdb names Illumina HiSeq 2000 as the instrument used. 5'RACE template switching, by which a universal primer site and unique molecular identifiers were added, was used to make TCR beta cDNA libraries. Synthesis of cDNA was primed from the TCR beta constant segment and was followed by two consecutive PCR amplification steps. The study's processing was this. MIGEC was used to demultiplex reads and group the reads by UMI, and MiTCR was used to assemble and quantify clonotypes. To remove erroneous sequences, TCR cDNA sequences were retained only when supported by two or more reads. The tcR package was used for downstream repertoire analysis, and clonotypes were matched across fractions by CDR3 nucleotide sequence plus V segment. VDJmatch was used to annotate antigen specificity against VDJdb, with one amino acid substitution allowed in CDR3. Through TCRdb reprocessing, the reads give one entry per CDR3 protein sequence; DNA is omitted. The V and J calls were not made by the authors but by TCRdb's processing. The table kept for this sample lists hundreds of thousands of distinct CDR3 sequences. The ten largest clones capture roughly 4.2% of the sample.

This receptor was identified in a woman aged 18 to 75 in good health. Source material: blood T cells: a sorted CD56 or NKG2C T cell subset, CD4+ or CD8+ T cells, or bulk PBMC T cells (not recorded which). The receptor chain draws on TRBV7-9 and TRBJ2-5; TCRdb indicates TRBD2, and absent DNA this call remains unverified. The CDR3 amino acid sequence is: CASSFPRAGAPQETQYF.